Included here is one T cell receptor beta chain sequence, with context. The antigen is undetermined. This entry comes from a study of cytomegalovirus exposure and HLA in healthy donors. Study-wide findings and caveats: The later analysis indicated that the majority of CMV-associated TCR beta chains appeared HLA-restricted.

Donors consisted of healthy bone marrow donors. Vbeta (60) and Jbeta (13) primers were used in the PCR. The protocol was immunoSEQ multiplex PCR, while the TCRdb copy is restricted to in-frame clones and leaves out a portion. Among about 200,000 clones, 65% to 85% were seen once, and the ten largest hold approximately 0.71%. The CDR3 extends over 13 amino acids. Trimming took off 1 base at V and 4 bases at J, with 5 bases between the two ends. CDR1 and CDR2 (germline): LGHNT, FRNRAP. Sequencing was done on a sample of PBMCs. The receptor was isolated from a boy under 10 years old in good health and CMV-seronegative. The chain couples TRBV12-5 to TRBJ2-1, with D perhaps matching TRBD2 (5 bases). DNA of the CDR3: TGTGCTAGTGGTTTGGGCGGGTACAATGAGCAGTTCTTC. Encoded protein: CASGLGGYNEQFF. Together with reference TRBV12-5 and TRBJ2-1, the CDR3 gives the full variable domain: DARVTQTPRHKVTEMGQEVTMRCQPILGHNTVFWYRQTMMQGLELLAYFRNRAPLDDSGMPKDRFSAEMPDATLATLKIQPSEPRDSAVYFCASGLGGYNEQFFGPGTRLTVL.